This T cell receptor (beta chain) was found in a study of T-cell memory formation after mild COVID-19. Study background: Most TCR clusters belonged to a single donor. Regarding the study as a whole: Day 37-peaking second-wave clones had unconfirmed SARS-CoV-2 specificity. Whereas later expanders leaned CD4+, clones contracting day 15 to 85 showed a balanced CD4/CD8 makeup.

5'RACE with constant-segment primers yielded barcoded, UMI-tagged TCR alpha and TCR beta cDNA libraries. TCRdb processed the 5' RACE reads anew with MiXCR; each CDR3 protein has one entry. Altogether about 180,000 distinct CDR3 sequences are present, roughly 18% being singletons, with the ten largest covering more than 3%. The CDR3 totals 16 residues. CDR1 LGHDT and CDR2 YNNKEL come from the germline V gene (reference sequence). V was clipped by 3 bases and J by 6 bases, with 20 bases between them. This clonotype was picked up a small number of times. Its antigen is not identified. The TCR sequence derives from a man aged 18 to 29 who had mild COVID-19 (a few samples of this study predate the infection). Cell type and time point are not known. Source material: PBMCs or a T cell subset sorted from them (not recorded which). The V gene is TRBV3-1, the J gene TRBJ1-2, with D possibly matching TRBD1 (5 bases). The CDR3: CASSQGVGAASNGYTF. CDR3 DNA: TGTGCCAGCAGCCAGGGCGTTGGGGCCGCCTCCAATGGCTACACCTTC.